The rows below give T cell receptor beta chains drawn from one sample of a study of cytomegalovirus exposure and HLA in healthy donors. Profiled with immunoSEQ multiplex PCR; TCRdb holds only in-frame clones, not every one. The table has over 110,000 clones, 78% seen once. Sequencing used PBMCs. These receptors were obtained from a woman in her thirties or forties in good health and CMV-seropositive. CDR3s include the opening cysteine and the closing phenylalanine or tryptophan. The order of the fields is clone size, V gene, J gene, D gene, CDR3 DNA, CDR3 protein. D genes are given only for firm matches. Some rows have no size entry. The others give once, few or many, or a class for an expanded clone.

once	TRBV19	TRBJ1-5	TRBD1	TGTGCCAGTAGTCGGGACAGGGGGAATCAGCCCCAGCATTTT	CASSRDRGNQPQHF
.	TRBV7-8	TRBJ2-7	.	TGTGCCAGCAGTGGCGAGGACACACCCTCCTACGAGCAGTACTTC	CASSGEDTPSYEQYF
.	TRBV19	TRBJ2-3	.	TGTGCCAGTACCACGGGGGCTAGCGGTGTCACAGATACGCAGTATTTT	CASTTGASGVTDTQYF
.	TRBV28	TRBJ2-7	.	TGTGCCAGCAGTTTAGGAGGACGGGCCTACGAGCAGTACTTC	CASSLGGRAYEQYF
few	TRBV30	TRBJ2-7	TRBD2	TGTGCCTGGAGTCCCGCACCTCGGACTAGCGGGAACTACGAGCAGTACTTC	CAWSPAPRTSGNYEQYF
.	TRBV27	TRBJ2-7	TRBD2	TGTGCCAGCAGTTGGTCCCGAAGCGGGAGTTCGTACGAGCAGTACTTC	CASSWSRSGSSYEQYF
.	TRBV13	TRBJ2-2	.	TGTGCCAGCAGCGCGCGGAACACCGGGGAGCTGTTTTTT	CASSARNTGELFF
few	TRBV7-6	TRBJ2-7	.	TGTGCCAGCAGCTTAGGATCGTACGGCCAGGGAGGCTACGAGCAGTACTTC	CASSLGSYGQGGYEQYF
once	TRBV14	TRBJ2-1	.	TGTGCCAGCAGCCAAGATGGAGGGTGGAGGACGAGCAATGAGCAGTTCTTC	CASSQDGGWRTSNEQFF
once	TRBV4-1	TRBJ2-1	TRBD2	TGCGCCAGCAGCCAGTTAGCGGGGGCCCCCTACAATGAGCAGTTCTTC	CASSQLAGAPYNEQFF
.	TRBV5-1	TRBJ1-3	.	TGCGCCAGTCATCCGGGTTCAGGGTTTGGAAACACCATATATTTT	CASHPGSGFGNTIYF
.	TRBV21-1	TRBJ1-2	.	TGTGCCAGCAGCAAGCGAACGGACAGGGGGCGTAGCTATGGCTACACCTTC	CASSKRTDRGRSYGYTF
few	TRBV5-1	TRBJ2-7	.	TGCGCCAGCAGCTTAAATCGGGTCCACGAGCAGTACTTC	CASSLNRVHEQYF
.	TRBV5-4	TRBJ2-1	TRBD2	TGTGCCAGCAGCTTCGGACTAGCGGGGATCAATGAGCAGTTCTTC	CASSFGLAGINEQFF
.	TRBV5-1	TRBJ2-1	.	TGCGCCAGCAGCTTGCGGTCGAGGGCGGGCAATGAGCAGTTCTTC	CASSLRSRAGNEQFF
.	TRBV15	TRBJ2-3	TRBD2	TGTGCCACCAGCAGAGCTGGGGGACTACCCCTTACTGATACGCAGTATTTT	CATSRAGGLPLTDTQYF
.	TRBV27	TRBJ2-3	TRBD2	TGTGCCAGCAGTCCGGGGACTAGCGGGAGTCTCACAGATACGCAGTATTTT	CASSPGTSGSLTDTQYF
once	TRBV11-3	TRBJ2-2	.	TGTGCCAGCAGCCCTGGGCAGTCGAACACCGGGGAGCTGTTTTTT	CASSPGQSNTGELFF